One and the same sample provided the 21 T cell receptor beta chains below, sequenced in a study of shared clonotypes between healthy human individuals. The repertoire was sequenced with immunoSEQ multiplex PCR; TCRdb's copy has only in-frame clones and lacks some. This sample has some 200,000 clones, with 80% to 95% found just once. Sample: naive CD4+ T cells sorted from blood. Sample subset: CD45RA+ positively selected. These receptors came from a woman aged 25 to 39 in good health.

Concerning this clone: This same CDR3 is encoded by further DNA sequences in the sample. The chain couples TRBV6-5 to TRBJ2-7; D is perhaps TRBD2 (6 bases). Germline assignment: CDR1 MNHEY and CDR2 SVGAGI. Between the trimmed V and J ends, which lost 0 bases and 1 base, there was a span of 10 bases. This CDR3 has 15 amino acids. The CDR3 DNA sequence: TGTGCCAGCAGTTACTCCGGGACTCTATCCTACGAGCAGTACTTC. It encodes CASSYSGTLSYEQYF.

The CDR3 loop reads CASSLFTQVDSNQPQHF. The CDR3 region has the DNA TGTGCCAGCAGCTTGTTTACACAGGTAGATAGCAATCAGCCCCAGCATTTT. The V and J genes are TRBV5-8 and TRBJ1-5; D perhaps matches TRBD1 (5 bases). The V and J ends lost 1 base and 0 bases respectively, with 14 bases between them. This CDR3 contains 17 residues. Germline CDR1 reads SGHTS; CDR2 reads YDEGEE.

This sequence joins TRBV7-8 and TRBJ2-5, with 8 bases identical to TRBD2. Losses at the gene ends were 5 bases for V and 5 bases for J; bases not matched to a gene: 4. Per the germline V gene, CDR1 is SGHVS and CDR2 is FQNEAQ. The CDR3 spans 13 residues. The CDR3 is CASSAGLEETQYF. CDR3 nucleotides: TGTGCCAGCAGCGCGGGACTAGAGGAGACCCAGTACTTC.

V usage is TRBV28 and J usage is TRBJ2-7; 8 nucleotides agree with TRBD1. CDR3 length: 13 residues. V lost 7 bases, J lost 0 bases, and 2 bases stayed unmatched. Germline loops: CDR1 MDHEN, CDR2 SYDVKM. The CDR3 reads CASTGGSSYEQYF. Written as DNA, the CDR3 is TGTGCCAGCACAGGGGGCAGCTCCTACGAGCAGTACTTC. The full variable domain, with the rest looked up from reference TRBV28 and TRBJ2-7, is DVKVTQSSRYLVKRTGEKVFLECVQDMDHENMFWYRQDPGLGLRLIYFSYDVKMKEKGDIPEGYSVSREKKERFSLILESASTNQTSMYLCASTGGSSYEQYFGPGTRLTVT.

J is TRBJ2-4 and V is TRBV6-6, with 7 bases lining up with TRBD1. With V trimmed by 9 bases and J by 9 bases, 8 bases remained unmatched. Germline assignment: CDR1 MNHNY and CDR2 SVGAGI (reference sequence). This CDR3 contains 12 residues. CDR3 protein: CASGPGQPIQYF. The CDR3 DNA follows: TGTGCCAGTGGACCGGGACAGCCCATTCAGTACTTC.

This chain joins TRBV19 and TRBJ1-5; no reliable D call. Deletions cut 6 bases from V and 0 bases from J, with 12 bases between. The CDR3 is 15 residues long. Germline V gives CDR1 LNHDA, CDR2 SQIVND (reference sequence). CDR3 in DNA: TGTGCCAGTAGCCTAGTTAGCGGTAGCAATCAGCCCCAGCATTTT. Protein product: CASSLVSGSNQPQHF.

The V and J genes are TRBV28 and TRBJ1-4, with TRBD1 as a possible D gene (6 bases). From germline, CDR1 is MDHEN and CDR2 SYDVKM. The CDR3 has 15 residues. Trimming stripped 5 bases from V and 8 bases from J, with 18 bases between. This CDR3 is CASSPKGGRLEKLFF. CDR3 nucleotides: TGTGCCAGCAGTCCCAAGGGGGGGCGCCTCGAAAAACTGTTTTTT.

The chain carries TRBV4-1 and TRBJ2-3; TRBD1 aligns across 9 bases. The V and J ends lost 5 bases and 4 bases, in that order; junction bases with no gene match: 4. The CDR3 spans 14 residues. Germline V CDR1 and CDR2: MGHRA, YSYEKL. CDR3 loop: CASSDTGGADTQYF. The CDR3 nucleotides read TGCGCCAGCAGCGACACAGGGGGCGCAGATACGCAGTATTTT.

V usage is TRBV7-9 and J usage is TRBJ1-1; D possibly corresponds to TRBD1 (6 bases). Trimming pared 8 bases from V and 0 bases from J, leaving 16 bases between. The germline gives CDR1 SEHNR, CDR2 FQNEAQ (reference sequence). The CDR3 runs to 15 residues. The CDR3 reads CASSKKGQLNTEAFF. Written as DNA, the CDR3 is TGTGCCAGCTCCAAGAAAGGACAGTTGAACACTGAAGCTTTCTTT. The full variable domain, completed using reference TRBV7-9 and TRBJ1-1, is DTGVSQNPRHKITKRGQNVTFRCDPISEHNRLYWYRQTLGQGPEFLTYFQNEAQLEKSRLLSDRFSAERPKGSFSTLEIQRTEQGDSAMYLCASSKKGQLNTEAFFGQGTRLTVV.

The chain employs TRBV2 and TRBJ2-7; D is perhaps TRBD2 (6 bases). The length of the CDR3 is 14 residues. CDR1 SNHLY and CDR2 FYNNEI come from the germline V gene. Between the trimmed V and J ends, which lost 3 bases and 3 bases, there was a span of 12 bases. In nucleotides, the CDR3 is TGTGCCAGCAGTGATTCGGCGGGATTCTACGAGCAGTACTTC. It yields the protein CASSDSAGFYEQYF.

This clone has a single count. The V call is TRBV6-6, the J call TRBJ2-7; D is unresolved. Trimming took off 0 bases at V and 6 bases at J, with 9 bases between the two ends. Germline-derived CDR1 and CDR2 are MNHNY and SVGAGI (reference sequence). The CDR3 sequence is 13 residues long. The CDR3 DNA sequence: TGTGCCAGCAGTTACTCGTTGCGGAGCGAGCAGTACTTC. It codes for CASSYSLRSEQYF.

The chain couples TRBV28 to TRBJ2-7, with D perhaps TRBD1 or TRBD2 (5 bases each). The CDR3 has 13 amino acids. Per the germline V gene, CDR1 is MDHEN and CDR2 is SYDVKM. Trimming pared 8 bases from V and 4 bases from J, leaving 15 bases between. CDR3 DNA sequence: TGTGCCAGCTCCTCGGCAGGGACGTACGAGCAGTACTTC. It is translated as CASSSAGTYEQYF.

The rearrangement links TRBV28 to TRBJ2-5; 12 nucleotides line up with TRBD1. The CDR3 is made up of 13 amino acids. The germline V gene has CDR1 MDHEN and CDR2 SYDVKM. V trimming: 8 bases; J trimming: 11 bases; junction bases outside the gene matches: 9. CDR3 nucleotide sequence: TGTGCCAGCCAGGGACAGGGGGCATTAGCGCAGTACTTC. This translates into CASQGQGALAQYF.

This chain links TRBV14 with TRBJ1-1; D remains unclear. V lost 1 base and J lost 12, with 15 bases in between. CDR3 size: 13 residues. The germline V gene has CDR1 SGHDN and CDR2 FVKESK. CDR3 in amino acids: CASSQGLGIRSFF. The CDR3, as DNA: TGTGCCAGCAGCCAAGGTTTGGGGATCAGGTCTTTCTTT.

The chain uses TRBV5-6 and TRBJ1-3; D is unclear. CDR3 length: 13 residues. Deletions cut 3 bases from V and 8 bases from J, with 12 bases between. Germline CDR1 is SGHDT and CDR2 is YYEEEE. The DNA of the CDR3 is TGTGCCAGCAGCTACCAATCTTGGCACACCATATATTTT. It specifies CASSYQSWHTIYF.

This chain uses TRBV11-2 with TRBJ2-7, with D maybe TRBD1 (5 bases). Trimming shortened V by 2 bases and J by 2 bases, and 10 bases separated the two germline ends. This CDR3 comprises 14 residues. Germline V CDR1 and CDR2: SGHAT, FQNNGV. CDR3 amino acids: CASSLIQGPYEQYF. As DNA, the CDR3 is TGTGCCAGCAGCTTAATCCAGGGCCCCTACGAGCAGTACTTC.

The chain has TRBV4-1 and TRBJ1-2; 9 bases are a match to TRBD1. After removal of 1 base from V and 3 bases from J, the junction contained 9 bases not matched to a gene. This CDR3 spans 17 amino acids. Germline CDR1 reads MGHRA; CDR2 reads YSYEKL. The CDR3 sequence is CASSQGTGDLRHYGYTF. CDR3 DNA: TGCGCCAGCAGCCAAGGGACAGGGGATCTGCGGCACTATGGCTACACCTTC.

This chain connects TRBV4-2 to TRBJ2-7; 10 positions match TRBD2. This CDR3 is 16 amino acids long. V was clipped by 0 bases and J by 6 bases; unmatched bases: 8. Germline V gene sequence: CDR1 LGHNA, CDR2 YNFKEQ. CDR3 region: CASSQDPSGRISEQYF. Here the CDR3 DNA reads TGTGCCAGCAGCCAAGATCCTAGCGGGAGAATTAGCGAGCAGTACTTC.

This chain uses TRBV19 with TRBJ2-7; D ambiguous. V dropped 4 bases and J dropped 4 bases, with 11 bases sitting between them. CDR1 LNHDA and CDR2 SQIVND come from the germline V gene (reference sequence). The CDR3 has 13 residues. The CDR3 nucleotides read TGTGCCAGTAGTACCATGGACGCGTACGAGCAGTACTTC. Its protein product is CASSTMDAYEQYF.

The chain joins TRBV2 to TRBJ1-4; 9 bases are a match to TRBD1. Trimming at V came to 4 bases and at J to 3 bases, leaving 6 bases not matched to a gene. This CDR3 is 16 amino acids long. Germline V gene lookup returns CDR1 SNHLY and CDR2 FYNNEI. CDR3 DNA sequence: TGTGCCAGCAGTGCCGGGACAGGGTGGGCTAATGAAAAACTGTTTTTT. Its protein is CASSAGTGWANEKLFF.

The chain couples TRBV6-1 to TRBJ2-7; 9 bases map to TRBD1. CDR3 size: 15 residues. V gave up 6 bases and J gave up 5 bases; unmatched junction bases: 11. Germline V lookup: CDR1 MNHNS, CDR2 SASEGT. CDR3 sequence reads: CASRNAGTGIHEQYF. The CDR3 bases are TGTGCCAGCAGAAACGCCGGGACAGGGATCCACGAGCAGTACTTC.